The entry that follows covers one T cell receptor (beta chain) sequence. Its antigen is still unknown. It has no much larger one-base neighbor in the sample; base qualities were not kept. Other DNA sequences in the sample encode the same CDR3. What the time point label conveys for this sample: baseline before first vaccination. The vaccinee samples were drawn from two UK trials, COV001 and COV002, one of which was a single-blind randomized controlled phase 2/3 trial testing AZD1222 (ChAdOx1 nCoV-19) in healthy adults. For TCRbeta chain sequencing, PBMC samples were collected from trial participants at day 0 and at day 28 after the second dose. This sample was taken from a study of T cell responses to AZD1222 COVID-19 vaccine (dated by TCRdb to the early 2020s). Background for the entire study: AZD1222 recipients given second doses at about 4 weeks or at about 12 weeks were pooled, since spike-specific TCR depth and breadth were not found to differ between the two schedules. TCR sequencing was performed for some 250 trial participants, of whom some 200 were given two doses of AZD1222 and roughly 25 were given two doses of MenACWY control vaccine. Enrollment into the trials was organized by age into subgroups of 18-55, 56-69 and 70-plus years, and those subgroups contained approximately 150, 30 and 60 TCR-sequenced participants, respectively. Results the study describes overall, beyond this receptor: Most participants were white British and females outnumbered males, and the authors suggested that clonal diversity may have been underestimated. Conclusions about previously exposed vaccinees were limited because only five to seven AZD1222 recipients were SARS-CoV-2 seropositive at baseline. The vaccine-associated CD4 TCRs covered the entire spike protein, and the dominant responses fell in regions 160-218 and 743-854. Reportedly, almost half of the unique spike-specific TCRs recognized epitopes lying outside the regions that are mutated in the B.1.351 and B.1.1.7 variants. The 56-69-year group was small, and its depth increase did not reach significance, likely because of low power. Spike-specific TCR breadth and depth rose significantly after two AZD1222 doses compared with day 0 and with MenACWY recipients. No day 14 peak-response samples were available, so repertoires were characterized only after the peak T cell response.

The CDR3 regions of human TCRbeta chains were analyzed by immunosequencing. Processing in the source paper ran as follows. TCRs in the repertoires were matched against a reference library of SARS-CoV-2-specific TCRs that had been generated with the MIRA antigen-specificity platform. Breadth was defined as the fraction of unique TCRs that were SARS-CoV-2-associated, and depth was defined as the fraction of total T cells that were SARS-CoV-2-associated. Using the MIRA data, every spike-specific TCR was mapped to the spike region that the TCR reacted to and assigned to either a CD4 or a CD8 class. Log10-transformed breadth and depth values were compared by one-way ANOVA with Sidak's multiple comparisons tests. TCRdb provides this immuneACCESS table in a form limited to in-frame rearrangements. Some clones are lacking; in checked studies, under half of them reflect an unresolved V gene, and why the rest are absent is not known. Clone size and V and J calls were adopted from that table, with D and trimming inferred from the DNA. This sample gives about 66,000 clones in total; about 90% of them show up just once. Around 16% of the sample lies in the top ten.

The V and J ends are trimmed by 1 base and 8 bases, leaving 2 bases between them. The CDR3 measures 10 amino acids from cysteine to phenylalanine. Only the CDR3 DNA is retained, 30 bases long and in frame from the first base. The germline V gene (reference sequence) yields DFQATT for CDR1 and SNEGSKA for CDR2. The material was peripheral blood, obtained on day 0 of AZD1222 vaccination. This sequence uses TRBV20-1 and TRBJ1-4; the D gene remains uncertain. The origin of this receptor is an adult in good health. The sequenced DNA: TGCAGTGCTAGAGGCGAAAAACTGTTTTTT. Translated, it gives CSARGEKLFF.